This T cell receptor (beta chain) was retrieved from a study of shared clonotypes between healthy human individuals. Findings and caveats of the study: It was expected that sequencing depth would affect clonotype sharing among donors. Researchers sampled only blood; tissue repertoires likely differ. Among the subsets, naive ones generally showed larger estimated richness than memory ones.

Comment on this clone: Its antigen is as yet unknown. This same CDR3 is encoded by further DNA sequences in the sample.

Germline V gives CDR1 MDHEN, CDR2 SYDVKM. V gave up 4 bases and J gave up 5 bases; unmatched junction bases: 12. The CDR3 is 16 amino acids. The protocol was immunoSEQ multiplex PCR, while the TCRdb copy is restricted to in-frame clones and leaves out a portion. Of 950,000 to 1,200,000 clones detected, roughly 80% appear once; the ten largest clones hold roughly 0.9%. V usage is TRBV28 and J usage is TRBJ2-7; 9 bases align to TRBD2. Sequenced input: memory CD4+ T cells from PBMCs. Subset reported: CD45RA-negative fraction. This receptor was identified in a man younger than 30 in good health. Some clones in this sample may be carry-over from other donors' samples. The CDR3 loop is CASSSHLLAGVNEQYF. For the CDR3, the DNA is TGTGCCAGCAGTTCCCATTTACTAGCGGGTGTGAACGAGCAGTACTTC.